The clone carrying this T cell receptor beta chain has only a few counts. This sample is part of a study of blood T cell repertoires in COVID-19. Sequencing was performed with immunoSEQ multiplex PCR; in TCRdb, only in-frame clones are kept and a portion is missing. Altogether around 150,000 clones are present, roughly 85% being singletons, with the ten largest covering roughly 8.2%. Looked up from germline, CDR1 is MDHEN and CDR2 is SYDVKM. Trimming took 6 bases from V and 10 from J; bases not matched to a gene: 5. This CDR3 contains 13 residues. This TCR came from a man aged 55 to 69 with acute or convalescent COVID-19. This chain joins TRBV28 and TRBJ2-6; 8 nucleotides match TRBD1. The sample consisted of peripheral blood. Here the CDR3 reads CASRAGGANVLTF. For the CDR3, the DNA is TGTGCCAGCAGGGCAGGGGGCGCGAACGTCCTGACTTTC.